This TCR beta chain was recovered during a study of tumor-infiltrating lymphocytes in primary liver carcinoma. Turning to the study itself: The patients included men and women who were aged 30 to 69 years.

cDNA specific to TCR beta was made from 500 ng of total RNA, with a constant-region primer employed for priming. What produced the TCR beta libraries was three nested multiplex PCR rounds using slightly modified ARM-PCR. TCRdb processed the multiplex PCR reads anew with MiXCR; each CDR3 protein has one entry. There are 70,000 to 85,000 distinct CDR3 sequences in the sample; about two thirds occur only once, and roughly 13% lies in the top ten. Study results and caveats: Compared with tumor region pairs, tumor-adjacent and tumor-blood pairs overlapped less. Only about 8-24% of top clones spanned all five tumor regions.

On this clonotype: Antigen specificity is unknown.

RNA and DNA were co-extracted from about 19-30 mg of unsorted bulk tissue. Subjects presented with primary liver carcinoma managed by surgical resection. Sequenced input: liver tumor tissue from sampling region 4. As for subset: tumor region T4, right-lateral pole. The source of this sequence is a woman aged 60-75 years with primary liver carcinoma and hepatitis B virus infection.

CDR3 bases: TGCGGCGCCGCTCGGGGGGCCGGCCGCGGGGAGCTGTTTTTT. Translated: CGAARGAGRGELFF. The chain combines TRBV29-1 with TRBJ2-2, with a weak D call TRBD2 (7 bases). CDR3 length: 14 residues. The V gene's germline CDR1 is SQVTM and CDR2 ANQGSEA.